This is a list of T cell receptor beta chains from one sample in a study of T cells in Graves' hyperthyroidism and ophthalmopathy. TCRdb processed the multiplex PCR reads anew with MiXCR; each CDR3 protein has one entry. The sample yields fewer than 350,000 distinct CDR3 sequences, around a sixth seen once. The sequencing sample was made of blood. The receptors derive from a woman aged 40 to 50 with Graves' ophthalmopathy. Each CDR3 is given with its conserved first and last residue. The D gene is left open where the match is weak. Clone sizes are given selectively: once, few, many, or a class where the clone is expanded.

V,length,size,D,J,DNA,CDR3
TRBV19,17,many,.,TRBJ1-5,TGTGCCAGTACCAAATCAGCTGGCGGGCTTGGGAATCAGCCCCAGCATTTT,CASTKSAGGLGNQPQHF
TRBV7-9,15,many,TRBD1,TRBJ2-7,TGTGCCAGCAGCGCGCCGGACAGGGGTAGCTACGAGCAGTACTTC,CASSAPDRGSYEQYF
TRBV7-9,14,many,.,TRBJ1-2,TGTGCCAGCAGCTTAGAGGAGTCCTTCTATGGCTACACCTTC,CASSLEESFYGYTF
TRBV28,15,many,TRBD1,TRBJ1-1,TGTGCCAGCAGTTACTCCGGCCCAGGGGGGACTGAAGCTTTCTTT,CASSYSGPGGTEAFF
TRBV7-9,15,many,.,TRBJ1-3,TGTGCCAGCAGCCCATTTGGGACCTTAGGAAACACCATATATTTT,CASSPFGTLGNTIYF
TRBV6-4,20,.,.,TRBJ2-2,TGTGCCAGCAGTGATTCCAGATCCCGAGCGAAGGGGTTCAACACCGGGGAGCTGTTTTTT,CASSDSRSRAKGFNTGELFF
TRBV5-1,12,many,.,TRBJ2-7,TGCGCCAGCAGCTTGGAAGGGGGCGAGCAGTACTTC,CASSLEGGEQYF
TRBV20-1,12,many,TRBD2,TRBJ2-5,TGCAGTGCTAGACTAGCGGGAGAGACCCAGTACTTC,CSARLAGETQYF
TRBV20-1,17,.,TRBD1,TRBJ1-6,TGCAGTGCTCAGACTTGGCGGGACAGGGGGCGCTATTCACCCCTCCACTTT,CSAQTWRDRGRYSPLHF
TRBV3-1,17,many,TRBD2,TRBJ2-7,TGTGCCAGCAGCCAAGATACCCAGCGGGAGGTCCCCTACGAGCAGTACTTC,CASSQDTQREVPYEQYF
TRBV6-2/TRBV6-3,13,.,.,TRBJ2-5,TGTGCCAGCAGTTCAACGGACAGAGAGACCCAGTACTTC,CASSSTDRETQYF
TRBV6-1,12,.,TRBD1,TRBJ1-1,TGTGCCAGCAGTGCGGCAGGGGGAGGTGCTTTCTTT,CASSAAGGGAFF
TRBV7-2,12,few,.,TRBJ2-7,TGTGCCAGCAGCTTAGCTCAGTACGAGCAGTACTTC,CASSLAQYEQYF
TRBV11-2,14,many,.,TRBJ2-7,TGTGCCAGCAGCTTAATGCCAGGGTCCTACGAGCAGTACTTC,CASSLMPGSYEQYF
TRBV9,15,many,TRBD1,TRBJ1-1,TGTGCCAGCAGCGTAGGAGGGGGCTCGGGCACTGAAGCTTTCTTT,CASSVGGGSGTEAFF
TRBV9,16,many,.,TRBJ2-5,TGTGCCAGCAGCCCTAGGGGCGGCGGGGAGCAAGAGACCCAGTACTTC,CASSPRGGGEQETQYF
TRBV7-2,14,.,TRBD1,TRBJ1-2,TGTGCCAGCAGCTTAGACAGGGGGACGGGCGGCTACACCTTC,CASSLDRGTGGYTF
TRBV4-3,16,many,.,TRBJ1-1,TGCGCCAGCAGCCAAGGAGGGCCGGGGTATGTGGCTGAAGCTTTCTTT,CASSQGGPGYVAEAFF
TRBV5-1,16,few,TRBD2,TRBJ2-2,TGCGCCAGCAGCTTGGTAGCTAGCGGATACACCGGGGAGCTGTTTTTT,CASSLVASGYTGELFF
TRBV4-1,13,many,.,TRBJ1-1,TGCGCCAGCAGCCAAGACTTATCTACTGAAGCTTTCTTT,CASSQDLSTEAFF
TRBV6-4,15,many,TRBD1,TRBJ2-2,TGTGCCAGCAGTGATTCGACAGGGTCTACCGGGGAGCTGTTTTTT,CASSDSTGSTGELFF
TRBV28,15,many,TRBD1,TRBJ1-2,TGTGCCAGCAGTTTGGGAGGGGGCGTTAGGTATGGCTACACCTTC,CASSLGGGVRYGYTF
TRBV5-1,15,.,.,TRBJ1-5,TGCGCCAGCAGCGTAGGGACACCTAGCAATCAGCCCCAGCATTTT,CASSVGTPSNQPQHF
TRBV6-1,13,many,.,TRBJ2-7,TGTGCCAGCAGACACGGACAGCCCTACGAGCAGTACTTC,CASRHGQPYEQYF
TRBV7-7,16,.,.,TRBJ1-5,TGTGCTAGCAGCTTAGGGTTGTTGTATAGCAATCAGCCCCAGCATTTT,CASSLGLLYSNQPQHF
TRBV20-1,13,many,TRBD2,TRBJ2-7,TGCAGTGCTAGCATTCCCGGGGGGGCCGAGCAGTACTTC,CSASIPGGAEQYF
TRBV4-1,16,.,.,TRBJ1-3,TGCGCCAGCAGCCAAGTTCCAGGTTTCTCTGGAAACACCATATATTTT,CASSQVPGFSGNTIYF
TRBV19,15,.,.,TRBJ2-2,TGTGCCAGTAGTATCTACCTCGGGGGGCCCCGGGAGCTGTTTTTT,CASSIYLGGPRELFF
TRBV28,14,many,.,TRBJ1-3,TGTGCCATCGCGGGGAGTGGGGTAGGAAACACCATATATTTT,CAIAGSGVGNTIYF
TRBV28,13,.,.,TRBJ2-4,TGTGCCAGCAGTTTCCGGGAGACAAACATTCAGTACTTC,CASSFRETNIQYF
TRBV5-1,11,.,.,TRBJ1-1,TGCGCCAGCACCGCGGGGTTGGAAGCTTTCTTT,CASTAGLEAFF
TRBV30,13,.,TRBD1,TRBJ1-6,TGTGCCTGGGCGGGACAGGATAATTCACCCCTCCACTTT,CAWAGQDNSPLHF
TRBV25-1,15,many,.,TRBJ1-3,TGTGCCAGCAGTGAAGGACAGACAAAAGGAAACACCATATATTTT,CASSEGQTKGNTIYF
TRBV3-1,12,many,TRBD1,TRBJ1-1,TGTGCCAGCAATGGACAGGGTAGTGAAGCTTTCTTT,CASNGQGSEAFF
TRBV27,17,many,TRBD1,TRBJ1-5,TGTGTCAGCAGTTTATTTCCATTAACAGGGGAGGGTCAGCCCCAGCATTTT,CVSSLFPLTGEGQPQHF
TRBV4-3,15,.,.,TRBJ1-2,TGCGCCAGCAGCCAAGTCGTGACATCTAACTATGGCTACACCTTC,CASSQVVTSNYGYTF
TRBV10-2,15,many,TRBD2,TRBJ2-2,TGCGCCAGCACCCTTAGCGGGAGGGGGACCGGGGAGCTGTTTTTT,CASTLSGRGTGELFF
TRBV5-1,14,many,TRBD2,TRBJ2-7,TGCGCCAGCAGCATGACTAGCGGGTTTTACGAGCAGTACTTC,CASSMTSGFYEQYF
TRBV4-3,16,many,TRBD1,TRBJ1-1,TGCGCCAGCAGCCAAGTCGGGGACAGGGGGAGGACTGAAGCTTTCTTT,CASSQVGDRGRTEAFF
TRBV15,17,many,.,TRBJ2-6,TGTGCCACCAGCAGAGTTGTAGGGGCTTCTGGGGCCAACGTCCTGACTTTC,CATSRVVGASGANVLTF
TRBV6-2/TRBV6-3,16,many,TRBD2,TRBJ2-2,TGTGCCAGCATCACCCTTAGCGGGAGAGGGACCGGGGAGCTGTTTTTT,CASITLSGRGTGELFF
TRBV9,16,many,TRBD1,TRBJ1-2,TGTGCCAGCAGCCCGATACGACCCGGGACAGGGGTTGGCTACACCTTC,CASSPIRPGTGVGYTF
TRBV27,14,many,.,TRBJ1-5,TGTGCCAGCAGTTTATCAGGGTTATCTCAGCCCCAGCATTTT,CASSLSGLSQPQHF
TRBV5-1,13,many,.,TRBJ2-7,TGCGCCAGCAGCGCGGCCAGGGGTTCCGAGCAGTACTTC,CASSAARGSEQYF
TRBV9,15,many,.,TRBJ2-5,TGTGCCAGCAGCGCAAGCCAAGGCGGTGGAGAGACCCAGTACTTC,CASSASQGGGETQYF
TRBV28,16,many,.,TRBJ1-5,TGTGCCAGCAGTACTTCTGCCTGGACAGCCAATCAGCCCCAGCATTTT,CASSTSAWTANQPQHF
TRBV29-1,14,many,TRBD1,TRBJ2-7,TGCAGCGTATCACGGATCCGGACAGGGGGTGAGCAGTACTTC,CSVSRIRTGGEQYF
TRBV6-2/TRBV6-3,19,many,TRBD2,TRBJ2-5,TGTGCCAGCAGTTACTCGTCCCTAGCGGGAGGGTTCGCAGGAGAGACCCAGTACTTC,CASSYSSLAGGFAGETQYF
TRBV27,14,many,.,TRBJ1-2,TGTGCCAGCAGTTTATGGGGGTGGGGCTATGGCTACACCTTC,CASSLWGWGYGYTF